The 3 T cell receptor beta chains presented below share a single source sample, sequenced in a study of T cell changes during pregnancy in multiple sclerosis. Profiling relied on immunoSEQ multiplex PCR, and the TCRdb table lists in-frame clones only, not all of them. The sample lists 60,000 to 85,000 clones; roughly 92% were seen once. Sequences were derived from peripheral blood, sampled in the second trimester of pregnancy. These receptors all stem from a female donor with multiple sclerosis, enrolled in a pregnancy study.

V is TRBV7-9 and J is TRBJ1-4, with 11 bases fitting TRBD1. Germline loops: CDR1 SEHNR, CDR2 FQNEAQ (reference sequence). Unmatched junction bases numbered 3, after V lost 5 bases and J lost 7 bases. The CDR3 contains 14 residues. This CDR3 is CASSQGTGGEKLFF. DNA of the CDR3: TGTGCCAGCAGCCAAGGGACAGGGGGTGAAAAACTGTTTTTT.

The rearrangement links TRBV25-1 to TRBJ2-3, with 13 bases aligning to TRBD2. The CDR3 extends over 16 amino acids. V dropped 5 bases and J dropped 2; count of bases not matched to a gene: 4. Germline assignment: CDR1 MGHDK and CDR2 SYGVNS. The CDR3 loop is CASSTSGGGSTDTQYF. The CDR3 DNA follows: TGTGCCAGCAGTACTAGCGGGGGGGGGTCCACAGATACGCAGTATTTT.

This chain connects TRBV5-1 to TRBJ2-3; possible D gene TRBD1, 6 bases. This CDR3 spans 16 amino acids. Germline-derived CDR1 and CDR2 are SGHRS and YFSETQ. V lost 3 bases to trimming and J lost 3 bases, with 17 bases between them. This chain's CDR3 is CASSSQWGLRTDTQYF. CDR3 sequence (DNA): TGCGCCAGCAGCTCCCAATGGGGGCTAAGGACAGATACGCAGTATTTT.